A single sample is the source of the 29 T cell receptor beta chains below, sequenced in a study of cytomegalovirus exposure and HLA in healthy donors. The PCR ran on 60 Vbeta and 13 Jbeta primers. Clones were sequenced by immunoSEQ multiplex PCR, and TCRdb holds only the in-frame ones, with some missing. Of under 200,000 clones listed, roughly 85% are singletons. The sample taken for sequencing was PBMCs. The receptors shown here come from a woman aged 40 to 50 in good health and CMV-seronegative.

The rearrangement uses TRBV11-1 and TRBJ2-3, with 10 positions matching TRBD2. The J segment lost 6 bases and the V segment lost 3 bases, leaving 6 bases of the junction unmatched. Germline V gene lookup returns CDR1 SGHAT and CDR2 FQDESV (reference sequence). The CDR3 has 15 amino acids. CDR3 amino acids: CASSFRSGRWDTQYF. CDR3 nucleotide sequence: TGTGCCAGCAGCTTCCGTAGCGGGAGGTGGGATACGCAGTATTTT.

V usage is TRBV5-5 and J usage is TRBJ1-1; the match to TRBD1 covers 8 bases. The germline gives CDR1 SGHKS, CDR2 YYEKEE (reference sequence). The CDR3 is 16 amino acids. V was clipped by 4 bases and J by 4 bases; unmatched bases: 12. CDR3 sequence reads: CASSPIQGAGVTEAFF. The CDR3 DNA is TGTGCCAGCAGCCCGATTCAGGGGGCTGGGGTCACTGAAGCTTTCTTT. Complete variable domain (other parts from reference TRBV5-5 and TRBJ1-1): DAGVTQSPTHLIKTRGQQVTLRCSPISGHKSVSWYQQVLGQGPQFIFQYYEKEERGRGNFPDRFSARQFPNYSSELNVNALLLGDSALYLCASSPIQGAGVTEAFFGQGTRLTVV.

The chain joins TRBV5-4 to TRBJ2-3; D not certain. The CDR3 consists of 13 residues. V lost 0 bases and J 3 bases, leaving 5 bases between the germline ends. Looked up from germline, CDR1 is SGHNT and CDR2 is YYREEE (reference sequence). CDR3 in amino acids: CASSLEQTDTQYF. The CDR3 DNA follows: TGTGCCAGCAGCTTGGAACAGACAGATACGCAGTATTTT.

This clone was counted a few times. The CDR3: CASSQSNLATNEKLFF. CDR3 sequence (DNA): TGTGCCAGCAGCCAATCTAACCTTGCAACTAATGAAAAACTGTTTTTT. This rearrangement joins TRBV4-2 to TRBJ1-4; D not resolved. V was trimmed by 2 bases and J by 0 bases, leaving 10 bases between them. There are 16 residues in the CDR3. CDR1 and CDR2 from the germline V gene are LGHNA and YNFKEQ.

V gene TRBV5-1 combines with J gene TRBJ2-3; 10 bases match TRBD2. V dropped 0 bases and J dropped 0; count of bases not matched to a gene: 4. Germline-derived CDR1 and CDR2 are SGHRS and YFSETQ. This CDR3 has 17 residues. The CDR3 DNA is TGCGCCAGCAGCTTGGGGGCTAGCGGGAGAAGCACAGATACGCAGTATTTT. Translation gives CASSLGASGRSTDTQYF.

The CDR3 bases are TGCGCCAGCAGCTTGTTGGGACAGGGGGCGCGAGAGACCCAGTACTTC. The encoded protein is CASSLLGQGARETQYF. This chain links TRBV5-1 with TRBJ2-5, with 12 nucleotides matching TRBD1. Per germline, CDR1 SGHRS and CDR2 YFSETQ. V gave up 1 base and J gave up 4 bases; unmatched junction bases: 5. The CDR3 extends over 16 amino acids. The entire variable domain, with the rest obtained from reference TRBV5-1 and TRBJ2-5, is as follows: KAGVTQTPRYLIKTRGQQVTLSCSPISGHRSVSWYQQTPGQGLQFLFEYFSETQRNKGNFPGRFSGRQFSNSRSEMNVSTLELGDSALYLCASSLLGQGARETQYFGPGTRLLVL.

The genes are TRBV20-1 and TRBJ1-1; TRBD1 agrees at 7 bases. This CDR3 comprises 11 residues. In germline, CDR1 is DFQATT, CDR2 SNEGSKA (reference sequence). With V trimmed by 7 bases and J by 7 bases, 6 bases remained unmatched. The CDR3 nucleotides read TGCAGTGACTCGACAGGGAGTGAAGCTTTCTTT. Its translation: CSDSTGSEAFF.

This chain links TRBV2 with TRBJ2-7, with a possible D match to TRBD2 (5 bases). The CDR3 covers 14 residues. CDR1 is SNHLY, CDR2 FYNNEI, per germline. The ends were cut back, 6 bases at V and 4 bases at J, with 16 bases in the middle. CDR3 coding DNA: TGTGCCAGCAGGTCCCTCGCGGAGCGGTACGAGCAGTACTTC. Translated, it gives CASRSLAERYEQYF.

The CDR3 loop is CASSWTGDTGELFF. For the CDR3, the DNA is TGTGCCAGCAGTTGGACAGGGGACACCGGGGAGCTGTTTTTT. The chain joins TRBV25-1 to TRBJ2-2, with 9 bases matching TRBD1. The CDR3 sequence is 14 residues long. The germline CDR1 and CDR2 sequences are MGHDK and SYGVNS. V shed 5 bases and J 3 bases; nucleotides not matched to a gene: 1. Variable domain in full (rest from reference TRBV25-1 and TRBJ2-2): EADIYQTPRYLVIGTGKKITLECSQTMGHDKMYWYQQDPGMELHLIHYSYGVNSTEKGDLSSESTVSRIRTEHFPLTLESARPSHTSQYLCASSWTGDTGELFFGEGSRLTVL.

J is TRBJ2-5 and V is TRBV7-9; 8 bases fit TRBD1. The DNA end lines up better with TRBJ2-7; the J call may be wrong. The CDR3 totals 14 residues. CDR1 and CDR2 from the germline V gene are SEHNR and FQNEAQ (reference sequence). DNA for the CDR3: TGTGCCAGCAGCGATACAGGGGGCTCCTACGAGCAGTACTTC. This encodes CASSDTGGSYEQYF.

CDR3 amino acids: CASSYGLAGENIQYF. CDR3 coding DNA: TGTGCCAGCAGCTACGGACTAGCGGGAGAAAACATTCAGTACTTC. This chain connects TRBV9 to TRBJ2-4; TRBD2 matches 13 bases. CDR3 size: 15 residues. CDR1 is SGDLS, CDR2 YYNGEE, per germline. V shed 4 bases, J shed 5 bases, and the junction held 3 bases outside the gene matches.

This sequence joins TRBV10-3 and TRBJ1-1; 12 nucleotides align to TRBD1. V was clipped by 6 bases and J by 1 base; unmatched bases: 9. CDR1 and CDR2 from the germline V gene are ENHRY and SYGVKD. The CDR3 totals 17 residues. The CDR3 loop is CAIRAGTGGLKNTEAFF. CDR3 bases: TGTGCCATCAGGGCCGGGACAGGGGGCCTGAAGAACACTGAAGCTTTCTTT.

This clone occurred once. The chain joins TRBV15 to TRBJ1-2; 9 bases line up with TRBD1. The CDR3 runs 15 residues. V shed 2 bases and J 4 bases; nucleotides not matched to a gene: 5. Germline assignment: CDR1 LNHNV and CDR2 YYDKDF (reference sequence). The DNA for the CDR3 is TGTGCCACCAGCAGAAACAGGGGGCGCGGCTATGGCTACACCTTC. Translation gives CATSRNRGRGYGYTF.

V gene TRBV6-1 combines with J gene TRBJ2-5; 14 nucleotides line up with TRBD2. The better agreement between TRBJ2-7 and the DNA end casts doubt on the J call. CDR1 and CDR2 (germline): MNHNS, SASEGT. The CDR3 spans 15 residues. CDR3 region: CASSGGLAGGYEQYF. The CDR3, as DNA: TGTGCCAGCAGTGGTGGACTAGCGGGAGGCTACGAGCAGTACTTC.

The CDR3 coding sequence is TGTGCCAGCAGTTTCCAGGCCCGCTACGAGCAGTACTTC. It yields the protein CASSFQARYEQYF. The chain employs TRBV27 and TRBJ2-7; D uncertain. The V end lost 3 bases, the J end lost 3 bases, and 9 bases lay between the germline ends. Germline-derived CDR1 and CDR2 are MNHEY and SMNVEV (reference sequence). CDR3 size: 13 residues.

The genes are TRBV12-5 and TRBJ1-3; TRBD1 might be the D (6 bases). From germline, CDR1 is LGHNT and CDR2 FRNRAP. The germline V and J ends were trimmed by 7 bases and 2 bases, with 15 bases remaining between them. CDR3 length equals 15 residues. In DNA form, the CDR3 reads TGTGCTAGTGCCCCCGGGGCAGGGGCTGGAAACACCATATATTTT. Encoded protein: CASAPGAGAGNTIYF. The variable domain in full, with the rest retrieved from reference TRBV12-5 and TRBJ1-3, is DARVTQTPRHKVTEMGQEVTMRCQPILGHNTVFWYRQTMMQGLELLAYFRNRAPLDDSGMPKDRFSAEMPDATLATLKIQPSEPRDSAVYFCASAPGAGAGNTIYFGEGSWLTVV.

The CDR3 DNA reads TGTGCCAGCACCGGGAGGACAGGGGCTAATGAAAAACTGTTTTTT. It translates to CASTGRTGANEKLFF. The chain has TRBV27 and TRBJ1-4; the match to TRBD1 covers 9 bases. The CDR3 length is 15 residues. Trimming at V came to 7 bases and at J to 3 bases, leaving 6 bases not matched to a gene. The germline gives CDR1 MNHEY, CDR2 SMNVEV (reference sequence).

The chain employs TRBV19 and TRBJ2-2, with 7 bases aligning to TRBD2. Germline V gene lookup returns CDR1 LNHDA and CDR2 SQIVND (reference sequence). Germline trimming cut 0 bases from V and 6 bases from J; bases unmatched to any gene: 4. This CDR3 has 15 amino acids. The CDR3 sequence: CASSIELGGAGELFF. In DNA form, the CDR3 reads TGTGCCAGTAGTATAGAGCTGGGGGGGGCCGGGGAGCTGTTTTTT.

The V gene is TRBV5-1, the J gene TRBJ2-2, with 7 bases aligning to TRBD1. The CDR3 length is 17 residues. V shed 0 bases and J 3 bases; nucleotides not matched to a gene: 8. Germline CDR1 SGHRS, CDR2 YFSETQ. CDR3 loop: CASSLVSTGAHTGELFF. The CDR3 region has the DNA TGCGCCAGCAGCTTGGTATCCACAGGGGCCCACACCGGGGAGCTGTTTTTT.

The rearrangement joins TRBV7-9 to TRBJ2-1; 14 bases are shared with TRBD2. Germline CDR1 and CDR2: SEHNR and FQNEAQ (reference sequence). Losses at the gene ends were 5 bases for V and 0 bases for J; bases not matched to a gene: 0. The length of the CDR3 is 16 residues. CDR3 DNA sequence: TGTGCCAGCAGCGGGACTAGCGGGGGCTCCTACAATGAGCAGTTCTTC. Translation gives CASSGTSGGSYNEQFF.

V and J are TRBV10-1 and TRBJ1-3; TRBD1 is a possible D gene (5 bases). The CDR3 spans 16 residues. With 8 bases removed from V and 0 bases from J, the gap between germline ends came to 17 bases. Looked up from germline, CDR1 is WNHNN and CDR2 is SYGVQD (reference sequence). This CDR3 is CASGSFWGFSGNTIYF. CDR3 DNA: TGCGCCAGCGGCTCCTTTTGGGGCTTCTCTGGAAACACCATATATTTT.

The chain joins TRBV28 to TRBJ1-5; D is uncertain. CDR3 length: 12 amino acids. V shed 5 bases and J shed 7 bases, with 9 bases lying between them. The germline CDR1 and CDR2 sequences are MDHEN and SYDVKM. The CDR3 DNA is TGTGCCAGCAGTGCCTTAGCCCAGCCCCAGCATTTT. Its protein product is CASSALAQPQHF.

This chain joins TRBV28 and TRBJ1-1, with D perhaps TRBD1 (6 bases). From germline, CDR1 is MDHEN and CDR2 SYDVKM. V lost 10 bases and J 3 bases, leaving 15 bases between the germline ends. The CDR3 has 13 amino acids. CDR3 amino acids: CATIGGGYTEAFF. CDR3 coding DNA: TGTGCCACAATAGGGGGTGGGTACACTGAAGCTTTCTTT.

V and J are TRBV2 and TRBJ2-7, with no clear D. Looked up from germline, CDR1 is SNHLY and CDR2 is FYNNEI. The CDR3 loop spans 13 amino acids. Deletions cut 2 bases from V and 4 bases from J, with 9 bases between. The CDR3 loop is CASSEFSRYEQYF. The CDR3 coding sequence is TGTGCCAGCAGTGAATTTTCGCGGTACGAGCAGTACTTC.

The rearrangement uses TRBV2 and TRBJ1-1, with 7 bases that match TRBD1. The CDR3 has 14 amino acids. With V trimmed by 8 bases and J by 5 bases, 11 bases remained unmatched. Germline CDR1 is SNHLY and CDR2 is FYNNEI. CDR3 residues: CASEDREVWTEAFF. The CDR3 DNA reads TGTGCCAGCGAAGACAGGGAGGTTTGGACTGAAGCTTTCTTT. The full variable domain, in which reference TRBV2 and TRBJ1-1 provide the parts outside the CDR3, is EPEVTQTPSHQVTQMGQEVILRCVPISNHLYFYWYRQILGQKVEFLVSFYNNEISEKSEIFDDQFSVERPDGSNFTLKIRSTKLEDSAMYFCASEDREVWTEAFFGQGTRLTVV.

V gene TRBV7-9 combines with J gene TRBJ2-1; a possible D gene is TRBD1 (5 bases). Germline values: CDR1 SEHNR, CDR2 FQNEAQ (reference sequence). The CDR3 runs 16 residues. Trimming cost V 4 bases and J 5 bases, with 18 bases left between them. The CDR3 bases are TGTGCCAGCAGCTCCAGGGCGCGGATGGGGAACAATGAGCAGTTCTTC. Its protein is CASSSRARMGNNEQFF.

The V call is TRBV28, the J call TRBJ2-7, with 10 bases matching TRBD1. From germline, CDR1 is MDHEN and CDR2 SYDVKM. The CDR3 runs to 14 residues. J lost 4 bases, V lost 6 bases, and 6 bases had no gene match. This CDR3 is CASSWPGQGYEQYF. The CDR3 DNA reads TGTGCCAGCAGCTGGCCGGGACAGGGGTACGAGCAGTACTTC.

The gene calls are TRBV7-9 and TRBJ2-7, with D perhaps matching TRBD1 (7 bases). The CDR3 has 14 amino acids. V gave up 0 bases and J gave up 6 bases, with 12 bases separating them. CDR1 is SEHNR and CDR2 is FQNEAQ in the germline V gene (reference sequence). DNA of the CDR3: TGTGCCAGCAGCTTAGCGTCAGGGGGGCGCGAGCAGTACTTC. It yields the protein CASSLASGGREQYF. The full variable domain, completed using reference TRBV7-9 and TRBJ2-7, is DTGVSQNPRHKITKRGQNVTFRCDPISEHNRLYWYRQTLGQGPEFLTYFQNEAQLEKSRLLSDRFSAERPKGSFSTLEIQRTEQGDSAMYLCASSLASGGREQYFGPGTRLTVT.

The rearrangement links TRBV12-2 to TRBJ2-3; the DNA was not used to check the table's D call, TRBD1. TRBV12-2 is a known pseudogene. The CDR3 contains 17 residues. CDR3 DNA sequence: TGTGCAAGTCGCCGCCCCCAGGGGACAATAAGAGCAGATACGCAGTATTTT. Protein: CASRRPQGTIRADTQYF.